Listed below are T cell receptor beta chains from one sample, sequenced in a study of blood T cell repertoires in COVID-19. The method was immunoSEQ multiplex PCR; TCRdb's version includes in-frame clones alone and lacks a portion of them. This sample yields some 120,000 clones, of which 83% are seen a single time; 2% to 2.5% belongs to the top ten. Sequencing used peripheral blood. The receptors derive from a man aged 30 to 39 with acute or convalescent COVID-19. CDR3s include the opening cysteine and the closing phenylalanine or tryptophan. The D gene is left open where the match is weak. The size of a clone is reported for some rows only, either as once, few or many, or as a class for expanded clones.

clone_size | j_call | d_call | v_call | cdr3_aa | cdr3_nt
. | TRBJ2-1 | TRBD2 | TRBV29-1 | CSVALRLASTYNEQFF | TGCAGCGTTGCGTTAAGACTAGCGAGCACCTACAATGAGCAGTTCTTC
. | TRBJ1-2 | . | TRBV5-1 | CASSPWGEAGYTF | TGCGCCAGCAGCCCCTGGGGGGAGGCAGGCTACACCTTC
. | TRBJ1-1 | . | TRBV12-3/TRBV12-4 | CASSSQGNTEAFF | TGTGCCAGCAGTTCGCAGGGGAACACTGAAGCTTTCTTT
. | TRBJ1-1 | . | TRBV10-3 | CAISEPAGDDTEAFF | TGTGCCATCAGTGAGCCAGCGGGAGACGACACTGAAGCTTTCTTT
. | TRBJ2-1 | . | TRBV5-1 | CASSAGSDFSYNEQFF | TGCGCCAGCAGCGCCGGTTCTGACTTCTCCTACAATGAGCAGTTCTTC
. | TRBJ1-6 | . | TRBV5-8 | CASKTDRSSYNSPLHF | TGTGCCAGCAAAACTGACAGGAGCTCCTATAATTCACCCCTCCACTTT
once | TRBJ1-5 | . | TRBV5-6 | CASSSGTSHQPQHF | TGTGCCAGCAGTTCCGGGACATCCCATCAGCCCCAGCATTTT
few | TRBJ1-5 | . | TRBV7-9 | CASSLQGGNQPQHF | TGTGCCAGCAGCCTACAGGGAGGCAATCAGCCCCAGCATTTT
. | TRBJ2-2 | TRBD1 | TRBV11-2 | CASSSYRGRSGELFF | TGTGCCAGCAGCTCATACAGGGGGCGGTCCGGGGAGCTGTTTTTT
. | TRBJ1-6 | . | TRBV3-1/TRBV3-2 | CASSQLLRGGSPLHF | TGTGCCAGCAGCCAACTTCTAAGGGGGGGTTCACCCCTCCACTTT
. | TRBJ1-1 | . | TRBV2 | CASNEGGNTEAFF | TGTGCCAGCAATGAAGGAGGGAACACTGAAGCTTTCTTT
. | TRBJ2-7 | . | TRBV6-2/TRBV6-3 | CASSRNPGFYEQYF | TGTGCCAGCAGTCGAAACCCAGGATTCTACGAGCAGTACTTC
. | TRBJ2-5 | . | TRBV9 | CASSVFSGEQETQYF | TGTGCCAGCAGCGTATTTTCGGGAGAACAAGAGACCCAGTACTTC
. | TRBJ2-7 | TRBD2 | TRBV3-1/TRBV3-2 | CASSQVAGDYEQYF | TGTGCCAGCAGCCAAGTTGCGGGGGACTACGAGCAGTACTTC
. | TRBJ1-4 | . | TRBV3-1/TRBV3-2 | CASSQGPRNEKLFF | TGTGCCAGCAGCCAAGGACCGAGGAATGAAAAACTGTTTTTT
. | TRBJ1-2 | TRBD1 | TRBV3-1/TRBV3-2 | CASRPQGSYGYTF | TGTGCCAGCAGACCACAGGGGAGCTATGGCTACACCTTC
once | TRBJ2-3 | . | TRBV7-2 | CASSFKPAGLSTDTQYF | TGTGCCAGCAGCTTTAAACCGGCGGGGTTAAGCACAGATACGCAGTATTTT
. | TRBJ1-5 | . | TRBV19 | CASSIIPGQNQPQHF | TGTGCCAGTAGTATCATCCCAGGGCAGAATCAGCCCCAGCATTTT
. | TRBJ2-1 | TRBD1 | TRBV7-3 | CASSPPGQYNEQFF | TGTGCCAGCAGCCCCCCGGGACAGTACAATGAGCAGTTCTTC
. | TRBJ1-1 | . | TRBV5-6 | CASSLVMPGEDTEAFF | TGTGCCAGCAGCTTGGTTATGCCAGGGGAAGACACTGAAGCTTTCTTT
. | TRBJ2-2 | . | TRBV3-1/TRBV3-2 | CASSQDSSGELFF | TGTGCCAGCAGCCAAGATTCCAGCGGGGAGCTGTTTTTT
. | TRBJ2-1 | TRBD2 | TRBV7-3 | CASSRNSGGYNEQFF | TGTGCCAGCAGCCGGAATAGCGGGGGATACAATGAGCAGTTCTTC
. | TRBJ1-2 | . | TRBV27 | CASSPPGYDYGYTF | TGTGCCAGCAGTCCCCCAGGGTACGACTATGGCTACACCTTC
. | TRBJ2-3 | . | TRBV2 | CASSDPARMTDTQYF | TGTGCCAGCAGTGACCCTGCTAGAATGACAGATACGCAGTATTTT
. | TRBJ2-2 | TRBD2 | TRBV11-3 | CASSFAPSGGNHDTGELFF | TGTGCCAGCAGCTTTGCGCCTAGCGGGGGCAACCATGACACCGGGGAGCTGTTTTTT
. | TRBJ1-1 | TRBD1 | TRBV27 | CASSSGQGLIGWDTEAFF | TGTGCCAGCAGTTCAGGACAGGGGCTAATTGGATGGGACACTGAAGCTTTCTTT
. | TRBJ2-5 | TRBD2 | TRBV20-1 | CSASDSGAQETQYF | TGCAGTGCTAGTGATAGCGGGGCCCAAGAGACCCAGTACTTC
. | TRBJ2-7 | TRBD1 | TRBV6-6 | CASSPTGTGTYEQYF | TGTGCCAGCAGCCCCACCGGGACAGGGACCTACGAGCAGTACTTC
. | TRBJ1-2 | . | TRBV6-5 | CASSYNRVSYTF | TGTGCCAGCAGTTACAACAGGGTGAGCTACACCTTC
. | TRBJ1-1 | TRBD1 | TRBV7-9 | CASSTGTVEAFF | TGTGCCAGCAGCACCGGGACAGTTGAAGCTTTCTTT
. | TRBJ1-2 | . | TRBV6-5 | CASSYGQLYGYTF | TGTGCCAGCAGTTACGGACAGCTGTATGGCTACACCTTC
. | TRBJ2-7 | TRBD1 | TRBV5-1 | CASSKDRVDGEQYF | TGCGCCAGCAGCAAGGACAGGGTGGATGGCGAGCAGTACTTC
. | TRBJ2-1 | TRBD1 | TRBV24-1 | CATSDPARTGDNEQFF | TGTGCCACCAGTGACCCAGCCCGGACAGGGGACAATGAGCAGTTCTTC
. | TRBJ2-7 | TRBD1 | TRBV9 | CASSLAPGTEYEQYF | TGTGCCAGCAGCTTAGCCCCCGGGACAGAATACGAGCAGTACTTC
. | TRBJ2-3 | TRBD2 | TRBV23-1 | CASSRTAGGYRTDTQYF | TGCGCCAGCAGCCGAACAGCGGGGGGCTACCGCACAGATACGCAGTATTTT
. | TRBJ2-7 | TRBD2 | TRBV5-1 | CASGTSGDAYEQYF | TGCGCCAGCGGGACTAGCGGGGATGCCTACGAGCAGTACTTC
. | TRBJ1-5 | . | TRBV7-2 | CASSLSPGGQPQHF | TGTGCCAGCAGCTTATCCCCCGGGGGTCAGCCCCAGCATTTT
. | TRBJ2-7 | TRBD1 | TRBV14 | CASSPGRDRGYEQYF | TGTGCCAGCAGCCCGGGGAGGGACAGGGGCTACGAGCAGTACTTC
once | TRBJ2-5 | TRBD2 | TRBV6-5 | CASSLRTSGEETQYF | TGTGCCAGCAGCTTACGGACTAGCGGGGAAGAGACCCAGTACTTC
. | TRBJ2-1 | . | TRBV5-1 | CASSLGDWSYNEQFF | TGCGCCAGCAGCTTGGGGGACTGGTCCTACAATGAGCAGTTCTTC
. | TRBJ1-2 | . | TRBV7-8 | CASSPTEGLYGYTF | TGTGCCAGCAGTCCCACGGAGGGGCTTTATGGCTACACCTTC
. | TRBJ1-1 | TRBD1 | TRBV10-2 | CASTIGTGYTEAFF | TGCGCCAGCACTATCGGGACAGGCTACACTGAAGCTTTCTTT
. | TRBJ1-2 | TRBD1 | TRBV19 | CASSMWTGDNYGYTF | TGTGCCAGTAGTATGTGGACAGGGGACAACTATGGCTACACCTTC
. | TRBJ1-1 | . | TRBV7-2 | CASSASRAGGTEAFF | TGTGCCAGCAGCGCGTCCAGGGCCGGGGGCACTGAAGCTTTCTTT
few | TRBJ1-4 | TRBD1 | TRBV7-9 | CASSLGQVIPWDNEKLFF | TGTGCCAGCAGCTTGGGACAGGTCATACCATGGGATAATGAAAAACTGTTTTTT
. | TRBJ1-1 | . | TRBV15 | CATSSERGREAFF | TGTGCCACCAGCTCAGAGAGAGGCAGAGAAGCTTTCTTT
. | TRBJ2-7 | . | TRBV13 | CASSLVQGTGEQYF | TGTGCCAGCAGCCTTGTCCAGGGAACGGGTGAGCAGTACTTC
once | TRBJ1-1 | TRBD1 | TRBV27 | CASYRQGASTEAFF | TGTGCCAGCTATCGACAGGGGGCTTCGACTGAAGCTTTCTTT
few | TRBJ2-1 | . | TRBV30 | CAWSVGTSYNEQFF | TGTGCCTGGAGTGTGGGCACCTCCTACAATGAGCAGTTCTTC
. | TRBJ2-1 | TRBD2 | TRBV30 | CASPQRGARNEQFF | TGTGCCTCACCCCAGCGGGGGGCCCGGAATGAGCAGTTCTTC
few | TRBJ1-3 | . | TRBV7-3 | CASSLTAAPGRIYF | TGTGCCAGCAGCTTAACGGCAGCCCCAGGGAGGATATATTTT
. | TRBJ2-1 | TRBD2 | TRBV11-3 | CASSAGLAGYNEQFF | TGTGCCAGCAGCGCGGGACTAGCGGGTTACAATGAGCAGTTCTTC
. | TRBJ2-3 | TRBD2 | TRBV7-2 | CASSLAITSGGAGPDTQYF | TGTGCCAGCAGCTTAGCGATAACTAGCGGGGGGGCCGGTCCAGATACGCAGTATTTT
. | TRBJ2-2 | . | TRBV25-1 | CASSSGELFF | TGTGCCAGCTCGTCCGGGGAGCTGTTTTTT